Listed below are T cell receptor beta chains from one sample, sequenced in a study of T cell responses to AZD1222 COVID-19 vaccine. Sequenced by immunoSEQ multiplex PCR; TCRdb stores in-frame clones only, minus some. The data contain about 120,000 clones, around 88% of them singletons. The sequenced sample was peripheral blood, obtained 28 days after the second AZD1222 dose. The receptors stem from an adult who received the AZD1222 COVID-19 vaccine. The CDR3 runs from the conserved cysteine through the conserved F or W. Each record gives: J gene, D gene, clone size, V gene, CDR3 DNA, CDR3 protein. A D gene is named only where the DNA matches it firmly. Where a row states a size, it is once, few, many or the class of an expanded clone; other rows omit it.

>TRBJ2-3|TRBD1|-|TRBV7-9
TGTGCCAGCAGCTCCCCCAGGACAGGCACGGATACGCAGTATTTT
CASSSPRTGTDTQYF
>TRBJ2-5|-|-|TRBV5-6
TGTGCCAGCAGCTCCGGGACTGTCCGGGAGACCCAGTACTTC
CASSSGTVRETQYF
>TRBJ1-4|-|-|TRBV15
TGTGCCACCAGTAGATGGTCTGAAAAACTGTTTTTT
CATSRWSEKLFF
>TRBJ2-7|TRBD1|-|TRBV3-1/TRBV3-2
TGTGCCAGCAGCCACCCGGGGTTGGGGACAGGGGCCTACGAGCAGTACTTC
CASSHPGLGTGAYEQYF
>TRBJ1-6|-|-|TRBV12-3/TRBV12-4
TGTGCCAGCACCCCGTGGGGTGATTCACCCCTCCACTTT
CASTPWGDSPLHF
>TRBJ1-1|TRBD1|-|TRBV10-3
TGTGCCATCAACAGGGGGCAAGAGAACACTGAAGCTTTCTTT
CAINRGQENTEAFF
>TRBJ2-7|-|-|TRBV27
TGTGCCAGCAGCCAGGCCAACTCCTACGAGCAGTACTTC
CASSQANSYEQYF
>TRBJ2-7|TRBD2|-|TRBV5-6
TGTGCCAGCAGCTTGGTCTCTAGCGGGGGGGCCTACGAGCAGTACTTC
CASSLVSSGGAYEQYF
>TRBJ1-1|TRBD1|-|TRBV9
TGTGCCAGCAGCTTCCTAACGGGGACAGAGCTCACTGAAGCTTTCTTT
CASSFLTGTELTEAFF
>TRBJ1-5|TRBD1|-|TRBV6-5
TGTGCCAGCAGAAAGACAGGGGGGGGCAATCAGCCCCAGCATTTT
CASRKTGGGNQPQHF
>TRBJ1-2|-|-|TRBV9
TGTGCCAGCAGCGTAGCGTCTGGGTCTCGCTACACCTTC
CASSVASGSRYTF
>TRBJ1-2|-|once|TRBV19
TGTGCCAGTAGTATTCTGGTGGGGCCTACAGCTAACTATGGCTACACCTTC
CASSILVGPTANYGYTF
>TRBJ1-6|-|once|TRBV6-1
TGTGCCAGCAGTGAAGCGCGGCAGGGGTCGAATTCACCCCTCCACTTT
CASSEARQGSNSPLHF
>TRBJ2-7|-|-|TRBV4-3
TGCGCCAGCAGCCATGGGACTTCCTACGAGCAGTACTTC
CASSHGTSYEQYF
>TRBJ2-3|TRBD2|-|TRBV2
TGTGCCAGCAGCCCAGTGAGTCTAGCGGGCACAGATACGCAGTATTTT
CASSPVSLAGTDTQYF
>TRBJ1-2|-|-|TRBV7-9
TGTGCCAGCAGCTTAGCGGGGGGTTTTGGCTACACCTTC
CASSLAGGFGYTF
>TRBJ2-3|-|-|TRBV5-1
TGCGCCAGCGGGGCAGGACTCACAGATACGCAGTATTTT
CASGAGLTDTQYF
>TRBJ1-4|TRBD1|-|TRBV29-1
TGCAGCGTCTTGGGACAGGGAGCTAATGAAAAACTGTTTTTT
CSVLGQGANEKLFF
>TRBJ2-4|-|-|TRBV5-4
TGTGCCAGCAGCCACAGTACCAAAAACATTCAGTACTTC
CASSHSTKNIQYF